This TCR beta chain originates from a study of blood T cell repertoires in COVID-19. Study background: Donors in the United States, Italy and Spain gave samples during acute or convalescent COVID-19. From T cells, B-cell-depleted T cells, or PBMCs came the material, which was cDNA or gDNA.

The CDR3 loop spans 15 amino acids. V lost 4 bases and J 2 bases, leaving 15 bases between the germline ends. CDR1 is SGHKS, CDR2 YYEKEE, per germline (reference sequence). Profiled with immunoSEQ multiplex PCR; TCRdb holds only in-frame clones, not every one. This sample has 90,000 to 120,000 clones, with over 60% found just once. The sequencing sample was made of peripheral blood. The receptor was isolated from a man between 65 and 80 years old with acute or convalescent COVID-19. The genes are TRBV5-5 and TRBJ1-1, with D hard to call. DNA for the CDR3: TGTGCCAGCAGCCCTCGTTGGGCAAGAAACACTGAAGCTTTCTTT. This sequence encodes CASSPRWARNTEAFF.